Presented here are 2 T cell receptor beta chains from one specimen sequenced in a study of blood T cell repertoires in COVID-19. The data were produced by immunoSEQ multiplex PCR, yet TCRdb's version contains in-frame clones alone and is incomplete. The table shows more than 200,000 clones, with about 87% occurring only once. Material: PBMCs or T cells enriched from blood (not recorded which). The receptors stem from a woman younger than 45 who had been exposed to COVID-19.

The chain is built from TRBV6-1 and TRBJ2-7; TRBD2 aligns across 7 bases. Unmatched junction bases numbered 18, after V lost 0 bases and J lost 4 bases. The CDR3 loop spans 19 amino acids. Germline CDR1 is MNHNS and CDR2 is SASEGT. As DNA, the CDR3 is TGTGCCAGCAGTGAAGCTAGGGGAGGGACGGCTCGGGCACTTTACGAGCAGTACTTC. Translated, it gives CASSEARGGTARALYEQYF.

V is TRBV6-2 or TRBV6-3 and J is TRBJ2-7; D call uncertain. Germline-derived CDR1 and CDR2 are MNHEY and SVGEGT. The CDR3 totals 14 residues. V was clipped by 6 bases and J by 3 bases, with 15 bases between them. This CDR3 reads CASSLGGSSYEQYF. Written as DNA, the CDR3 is TGTGCCAGCAGCCTCGGTGGTAGCAGCTACGAGCAGTACTTC.